Listed here are 20 T cell receptor beta chains from one sample, sequenced in a study of blood T cells in healthy people across ages. For the second PCR, which ran for 7 to 11 cycles, a sample-barcoded 5' primer and a J-beta primer mix were used. TCRdb passed the 5' RACE reads through MiXCR, listing each CDR3 protein once. The sample yields 700,000 to 900,000 distinct CDR3 sequences, roughly 24% seen once. This same sample was also part of a study on T cells of mothers and their children.

The sequenced material came from blood. These receptors were obtained from a boy between 10 and 17 years old in good health.

This rearrangement joins TRBV3-1 to TRBJ2-4, with D tentatively TRBD1 (5 bases). CDR3 length equals 14 residues. From germline, CDR1 is LGHDT and CDR2 YNNKEL (reference sequence). V lost 0 bases and J lost 8, with 11 bases in between. CDR3 coding DNA: TGTGCCAGCAGCCAAGAGCTAAGGGGTGACATTCAGTACTTC. This sequence encodes CASSQELRGDIQYF.

This clonotype has more than one count but fewer than ten. This rearrangement joins TRBV6-5 to TRBJ1-5; TRBD1 matches at 9 bases. The germline gives CDR1 MNHEY, CDR2 SVGAGI. The ends lost 7 bases at V and 7 bases at J; junction bases unmatched: 8. CDR3 length: 14 residues. CDR3 bases: TGTGCCAGCACTCCAGGACAGGGGAGACAGCCCCAGCATTTT. Its translation is CASTPGQGRQPQHF.

This clonotype was observed a handful of times. An end of the junction does not agree with germline; a read error may underlie this. The V gene is TRBV12-5, the J gene TRBJ2-1; the match to TRBD1 covers 8 bases. CDR1 and CDR2 from the germline V gene are LGHNT and FRNRAP. The CDR3 runs 14 residues. The CDR3 loop reads CASAETGAPYEQYF. The DNA for the CDR3 is TGTGCTAGTGCCGAGACAGGGGCGCCCTACGAGCAGTACTTT. The full variable domain, in which reference TRBV12-5 and TRBJ2-1 provide the parts outside the CDR3, is DARVTQTPRHKVTEMGQEVTMRCQPILGHNTVFWYRQTMMQGLELLAYFRNRAPLDDSGMPKDRFSAEMPDATLATLKIQPSEPRDSAVYFCASAETGAPYEQYFGPGTRLTVL.

This clonotype appeared a few times. The gene calls are TRBV27 and TRBJ2-5; 7 bases are a match to TRBD1. The J call may be in error: the DNA end matches TRBJ2-7 better. The CDR3 covers 14 residues. Germline values: CDR1 MNHEY, CDR2 SMNVEV (reference sequence). The chain's CDR3 is CASRKGGSSYEQYF. The CDR3 coding sequence is TGTGCCAGCAGAAAAGGGGGCAGCTCCTACGAGCAGTACTTC.

V and J are TRBV5-1 and TRBJ1-2; no firm D call. CDR3 size: 12 residues. Germline CDR1 is SGHRS and CDR2 is YFSETQ. Trimming cost V 2 bases and J 6 bases, with 8 bases left between them. The CDR3 spells CASSFNGDGYTF. CDR3 sequence (DNA): TGCGCCAGCAGCTTTAATGGGGATGGCTACACCTTC. Variable domain in full (rest from reference TRBV5-1 and TRBJ1-2): KAGVTQTPRYLIKTRGQQVTLSCSPISGHRSVSWYQQTPGQGLQFLFEYFSETQRNKGNFPGRFSGRQFSNSRSEMNVSTLELGDSALYLCASSFNGDGYTFGSGTRLTVV.

The rearrangement links TRBV12-3 or TRBV12-4 to TRBJ1-5, with a weak D call TRBD1 (6 bases). The V end lost 6 bases, the J end lost 11 bases, and 20 bases lay between the germline ends. CDR3 size: 14 residues. In DNA, the CDR3 is TGTGCCAGCAGCACCGTGGGGGCCGTTACGGCCCAGCATTTT. This codes for CASSTVGAVTAQHF.

The chain combines TRBV7-9 with TRBJ2-2, with D unresolved. The CDR3 loop spans 16 amino acids. Germline loops: CDR1 SEHNR, CDR2 FQNEAQ (reference sequence). V shed 1 base and J shed 2 bases, with 11 bases lying between them. The CDR3 here is CASSLVLAVNTGELFF. The CDR3 nucleotides are TGTGCCAGCAGCTTAGTTTTGGCCGTCAACACCGGGGAGCTGTTTTTT. The variable domain in full, with the rest retrieved from reference TRBV7-9 and TRBJ2-2, is DTGVSQNPRHKITKRGQNVTFRCDPISEHNRLYWYRQTLGQGPEFLTYFQNEAQLEKSRLLSDRFSAERPKGSFSTLEIQRTEQGDSAMYLCASSLVLAVNTGELFFGEGSRLTVL.

V and J are TRBV6-6 and TRBJ2-1, with a weak D call TRBD1 (5 bases). This CDR3 has 16 amino acids. V lost 0 bases and J 1 base, leaving 10 bases between the germline ends. The germline V gene encodes CDR1 MNHNY and CDR2 SVGAGI (reference sequence). The DNA for the CDR3 is TGTGCCAGCAGTTACTCGGGGCATGATTCCTACAATGAGCAGTTCTTC. Translation: CASSYSGHDSYNEQFF.

A note on this clonotype: Its ends do not fully match the called genes, so a read error is possible. The chain employs TRBV29-1 and TRBJ2-1, with TRBD1 matching over 7 bases. The CDR3 consists of 12 residues. From germline, CDR1 is SQVTM and CDR2 ANQGSEA. The CDR3 DNA sequence: TGCAGCGGTAAGGGACAGATCAATGCGCAGTTCTTC. Amino acid sequence: CSGKGQINAQFF.

This clonotype was counted only a few times. The V call is TRBV6-5, the J call TRBJ2-3, with a tentative D call TRBD1 (6 bases). The V gene's germline CDR1 is MNHEY and CDR2 SVGAGI. V gave up 4 bases and J gave up 1 base, with 12 bases separating them. The CDR3 is 15 residues long. The chain's CDR3 is CASSLIAGGTDTQYF. The DNA of the CDR3 is TGTGCCAGCAGTTTAATAGCAGGGGGCACAGATACGCAGTATTTT.

This clonotype turned up a few times. V usage is TRBV27 and J usage is TRBJ2-5, with 7 nucleotides matching TRBD1. Trimming cost V 6 bases and J 1 base; bases outside gene matches: 8. Germline CDR1 and CDR2: MNHEY and SMNVEV (reference sequence). The CDR3 loop spans 15 amino acids. CDR3 sequence (DNA): TGTGCCAGCAGCGCCGATGGGACAGCCCAAGAGACCCAGTACTTC. Translating it yields CASSADGTAQETQYF.

The chain joins TRBV29-1 to TRBJ2-5; possibly TRBD1 for D (6 bases). The CDR3 consists of 15 residues. Trimming left V 0 bases short and J 3 bases short, with 14 bases between. Germline V gene lookup returns CDR1 SQVTM and CDR2 ANQGSEA. The chain's CDR3 is CSVEDSGEEEETQYF. CDR3 nucleotides: TGCAGCGTTGAAGACTCAGGGGAAGAGGAAGAGACCCAGTACTTC.

This clonotype was seen a handful of times. The chain couples TRBV10-3 to TRBJ2-5; D is undetermined. The closer fit of TRBJ2-7 to the DNA end suggests the J call may be wrong. The CDR3 runs 14 residues. The germline V gene has CDR1 ENHRY and CDR2 SYGVKD. The DNA of the CDR3 is TGTGCCATCAGTGAGTCTTTGACTGGGTACGAGCAGTACTTC. It is translated as CAISESLTGYEQYF.

This clonotype occurred once. The chain combines TRBV20-1 with TRBJ2-7; tentatively, D is TRBD2 (5 bases). V lost 1 base and J 3 bases, leaving 10 bases between the germline ends. The length of the CDR3 is 13 residues. Germline V gene sequence: CDR1 DFQATT, CDR2 SNEGSKA (reference sequence). The chain's CDR3 is CSARGQRDYEQYF. DNA of the CDR3: TGCAGTGCTAGAGGCCAGAGGGACTACGAGCAGTACTTC.

This clonotype was detected only a few times. The chain is built from TRBV2 and TRBJ2-1, with D possibly being TRBD2 (7 bases). CDR3 length: 15 residues. Trimming took off 6 bases at V and 4 bases at J, with 16 bases between the two ends. Germline V gene data show CDR1 as SNHLY and CDR2 as FYNNEI. The CDR3 bases are TGTGCCAGCAGCCAAGGGGGGAGGGCTTACAATGAGCAGTTCTTC. Encoded protein: CASSQGGRAYNEQFF. Combining the CDR3 with reference TRBV2 and TRBJ2-1 gives the whole variable domain EPEVTQTPSHQVTQMGQEVILRCVPISNHLYFYWYRQILGQKVEFLVSFYNNEISEKSEIFDDQFSVERPDGSNFTLKIRSTKLEDSAMYFCASSQGGRAYNEQFFGPGTRLTVL.

In this sample, this clonotype turned up a few times. The rearrangement uses TRBV20-1 and TRBJ2-5, with TRBD2 matching 11 bases. CDR1 is DFQATT and CDR2 is SNEGSKA in the germline V gene (reference sequence). V was pared by 5 bases and J by 2 bases, with 19 bases of the junction left unmatched. The CDR3 totals 19 residues. CDR3 sequence reads: CSAPHFFSGLAGGQETQYF. In DNA form, the CDR3 reads TGCAGTGCTCCCCATTTTTTTAGTGGTTTAGCGGGGGGGCAAGAGACCCAGTACTTC.

This clonotype was seen many times. This chain connects TRBV29-1 to TRBJ2-1, with 9 bases fitting TRBD1. The V gene end was trimmed by 8 bases and the J gene end by 12 bases; junction bases not matched to a gene: 23. Per the germline V gene, CDR1 is SQVTM and CDR2 is ANQGSEA. The CDR3 contains 16 residues. DNA for the CDR3: TGCAGCTGCGGTGAACCGGGGACAGGGCAATCTAGGGGGCAGTTCTTC. Protein product: CSCGEPGTGQSRGQFF.

This clonotype showed up just a few times. The V call is TRBV12-3 or TRBV12-4, the J call TRBJ1-5; D is undetermined. The V end was cut by 8 bases, the J end by 0 bases, with 5 bases between. This CDR3 has 12 amino acids. The CDR3 coding sequence is TGTGCCAGCTGTCATAGCAATCAGCCCCAGCATTTT. Amino acids: CASCHSNQPQHF.

A few counts support this clonotype. The rearrangement links TRBV3-1 to TRBJ1-2, with a possible D match to TRBD1 (6 bases). Germline assignment: CDR1 LGHDT and CDR2 YNNKEL (reference sequence). CDR3 size: 16 residues. Trimming took 2 bases from V and 6 from J, leaving 19 bases between them. The CDR3 bases are TGTGCCAGCAGCCAACCGCTACGGGGGCTCGTTCATGGCTACACCTTC. This encodes CASSQPLRGLVHGYTF. Full variable domain (rest looked up from reference TRBV3-1 and TRBJ1-2): DTAVSQTPKYLVTQMGNDKSIKCEQNLGHDTMYWYKQDSKKFLKIMFSYNNKELIINETVPNRFSPKSPDKAHLNLHINSLELGDSAVYFCASSQPLRGLVHGYTFGSGTRLTVV.

This chain links TRBV6-5 with TRBJ1-1; D unresolved. Germline values: CDR1 MNHEY, CDR2 SVGAGI. Between the trimmed V and J ends, which lost 11 bases and 1 base, there was a span of 8 bases. CDR3 length: 11 residues. The CDR3: CACGWNTEAFF. The CDR3 DNA reads TGTGCCTGCGGGTGGAACACTGAAGCTTTCTTT.